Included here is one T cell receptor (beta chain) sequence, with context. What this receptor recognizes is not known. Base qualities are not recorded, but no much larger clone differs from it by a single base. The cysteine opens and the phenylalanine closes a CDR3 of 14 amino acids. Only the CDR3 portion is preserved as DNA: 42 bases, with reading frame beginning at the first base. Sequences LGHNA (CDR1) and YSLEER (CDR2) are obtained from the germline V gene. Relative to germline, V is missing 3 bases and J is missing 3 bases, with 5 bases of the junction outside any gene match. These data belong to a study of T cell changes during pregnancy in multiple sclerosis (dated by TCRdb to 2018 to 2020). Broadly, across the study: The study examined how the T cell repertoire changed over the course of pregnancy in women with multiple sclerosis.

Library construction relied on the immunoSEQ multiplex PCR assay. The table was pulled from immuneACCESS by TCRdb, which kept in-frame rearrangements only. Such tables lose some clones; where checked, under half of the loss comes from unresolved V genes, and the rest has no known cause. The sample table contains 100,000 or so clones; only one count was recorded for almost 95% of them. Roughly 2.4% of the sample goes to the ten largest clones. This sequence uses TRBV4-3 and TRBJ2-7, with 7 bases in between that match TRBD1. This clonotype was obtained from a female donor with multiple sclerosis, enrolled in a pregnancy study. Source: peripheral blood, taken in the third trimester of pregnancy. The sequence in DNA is TGCGCCAGCAGCCAGAGACAGGGTTACTACGAGCAGTACTTC. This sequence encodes CASSQRQGYYEQYF.